This T cell receptor beta chain comes out of a study of T cell changes during pregnancy in multiple sclerosis. Generated by immunoSEQ multiplex PCR, the TCRdb table keeps only in-frame clones and is missing some. Found here are over 45,000 clones, 75% to 90% of them singletons; the top ten hold over 1.2%. CDR1 is MGHRA, CDR2 YSYEKL, per germline. The CDR3 runs to 18 residues. V was cut by 0 bases and J by 6 bases, with 21 bases left in between. The source is a female donor in good health, enrolled as a control in a pregnancy study. This chain links TRBV4-1 with TRBJ2-1; D remains unclear. Sample: peripheral blood, taken in the first trimester of pregnancy. DNA of the CDR3: TGCGCCAGCAGCCAAGAGGGCACCGCCGTAGAGTTAGTCAATGAGCAGTTCTTC. It codes for CASSQEGTAVELVNEQFF.